Listed here are 22 T cell receptor beta chains from one sample, sequenced in a study of OX40 agonist ivuxolimab in advanced cancers. The assay was immunoSEQ multiplex PCR, and TCRdb's table has in-frame clones only and misses some. Here the sample spans roughly 80,000 clones, roughly 85% being singletons. The starting material was CD4+ or CD8+ T cells sorted from blood, obtained in a trial of the OX40 agonist ivuxolimab. These receptors were collected from an adult with an advanced solid tumor such as melanoma, head and neck, liver or kidney cancer.

J is TRBJ1-3 and V is TRBV7-2, with D possibly matching TRBD1 (5 bases). The CDR3 sequence is 15 residues long. Germline V gives CDR1 SGHTA, CDR2 FQGNSA. Trimming cost V 4 bases and J 3 bases, with 13 bases left between them. CDR3 residues: CASSSWGGGGNTIYF. The CDR3 DNA reads TGTGCCAGCAGCTCCTGGGGGGGTGGTGGAAACACCATATATTTT.

The rearrangement links TRBV28 to TRBJ1-5, with 7 bases aligning to TRBD1. The ends lost 4 bases at V and 6 bases at J; junction bases unmatched: 3. Germline V gene data show CDR1 as MDHEN and CDR2 as SYDVKM. The CDR3 extends over 13 amino acids. CDR3: CASSSDRAQPQHF. As DNA, the CDR3 is TGTGCCAGCAGTTCAGACAGGGCTCAGCCCCAGCATTTT.

The rearrangement links TRBV9 to TRBJ2-3; D is perhaps TRBD1 (6 bases). Trimming stripped 4 bases from V and 3 bases from J, with 18 bases between. Germline V gene data show CDR1 as SGDLS and CDR2 as YYNGEE. The CDR3 contains 16 residues. In DNA form, the CDR3 reads TGTGCCAGCAGCTCCCCAGGGGATTTCATAACAGATACGCAGTATTTT. It is translated as CASSSPGDFITDTQYF.

The CDR3 DNA is TGTGCCACCAGCAGAGATAACATCGCACACGGGGAGCTGTTTTTT. It translates to CATSRDNIAHGELFF. This chain links TRBV15 with TRBJ2-2, with D unresolved. Germline CDR1 and CDR2: LNHNV and YYDKDF (reference sequence). V shed 0 bases and J shed 7 bases, with 12 bases lying between them. This CDR3 comprises 15 residues.

The chain recombines TRBV7-3 with TRBJ2-7; 8 bases match TRBD1. The germline CDR1 and CDR2 sequences are SGHTA and FQGTGA. V gave up 4 bases and J gave up 0 bases; unmatched junction bases: 2. This CDR3 comprises 14 residues. CDR3 bases: TGTGCCAGCAGCTCGGGACAGGACTCCTACGAGCAGTACTTC. Amino acids: CASSSGQDSYEQYF. Full variable domain (rest looked up from reference TRBV7-3 and TRBJ2-7): GAGVSQTPSNKVTEKGKYVELRCDPISGHTALYWYRQSLGQGPEFLIYFQGTGAADDSGLPNDRFFAVRPEGSVSTLKIQRTERGDSAVYLCASSSGQDSYEQYFGPGTRLTVT.

CDR3 sequence (DNA): TGTGCCAGCAGCTTAACTAGCGGGGGCTCCTACGAGCAGTACTTC. This gives the protein CASSLTSGGSYEQYF. The rearrangement uses TRBV7-6 and TRBJ2-7; 11 nucleotides match TRBD2. The trim removed 2 bases at V and 0 bases at J, leaving 0 bases unmatched. Germline V lookup: CDR1 SGHVS, CDR2 FNYEAQ. The CDR3 consists of 15 residues.

The V and J genes are TRBV19 and TRBJ1-1, with unresolved D. CDR3 length equals 16 residues. Trimming left V 4 bases short and J 0 bases short, with 15 bases between. Germline CDR1 and CDR2: LNHDA and SQIVND (reference sequence). The CDR3 sequence is CASSTPYRVVNTEAFF. DNA of the CDR3: TGTGCCAGTAGTACTCCTTATAGGGTGGTGAACACTGAAGCTTTCTTT.

The genes are TRBV4-2 and TRBJ2-7, with 10 bases aligning to TRBD1. After removal of 5 bases from V and 2 bases from J, the junction contained 6 bases not matched to a gene. The CDR3 has 15 residues. Germline CDR1 LGHNA, CDR2 YNFKEQ. DNA of the CDR3: TGTGCCAGCAGCGAGGGACAGGGGCTAGCCTACGAGCAGTACTTC. Encoded protein: CASSEGQGLAYEQYF.

This clone has just one count. The gene calls are TRBV4-1 and TRBJ2-7, with D perhaps being TRBD1 or TRBD2 (5 bases each). Germline V gives CDR1 MGHRA, CDR2 YSYEKL. The V gene lost 0 bases and the J gene lost 3 bases, with 15 bases spanning the gap. The length of the CDR3 is 16 residues. The DNA for the CDR3 is TGCGCCAGCAGCCAAGATAGGGGTGGGGGATTCTACGAGCAGTACTTC. It translates to CASSQDRGGGFYEQYF.

This sequence joins TRBV30 and TRBJ2-6, with TRBD1 matching over 9 bases. J was trimmed by 3 bases and V by 4 bases; bases with no gene match: 10. This CDR3 comprises 17 residues. CDR1 GTSNPN and CDR2 SVGIG come from the germline V gene (reference sequence). CDR3 in DNA: TGTGCCTGGACTCGGGACAGGGCCTCTTTTGGGGCCAACGTCCTGACTTTC. Amino acid sequence: CAWTRDRASFGANVLTF.

This clone has only one observation. The chain uses TRBV9 and TRBJ2-7; 8 nucleotides agree with TRBD2. V shed 0 bases and J 3 bases; nucleotides not matched to a gene: 2. CDR1 is SGDLS and CDR2 is YYNGEE in the germline V gene. The CDR3 spans 14 residues. As DNA, the CDR3 is TGTGCCAGCAGCGTAGGAGCGGGGGTCTACGAGCAGTACTTC. Its protein is CASSVGAGVYEQYF.

This clone was found once. The chain links TRBV6-6 to TRBJ2-7; D not certain. Germline V gene data show CDR1 as MNHNY and CDR2 as SVGAGI (reference sequence). This CDR3 has 13 residues. V lost 0 bases and J 5 bases, leaving 8 bases between the germline ends. The CDR3 loop reads CASSYSQWDEQYF. The DNA for the CDR3 is TGTGCCAGCAGTTACTCCCAGTGGGACGAGCAGTACTTC.

This clone occurred once. The junction and the germline gene differ at one end; a read error may be behind it. Within the sample, other DNA sequences also encode this same CDR3. The V call is TRBV6-5, the J call TRBJ1-5; D is undetermined. The CDR3 loop spans 14 amino acids. The germline gives CDR1 MNHEY, CDR2 SVGAGI. CDR3 DNA sequence: TGTGCCAGCAGAGGGAGGGCGGGCAATCAGCCCCAACATTTT. Amino acid sequence: CASRGRAGNQPQHF.

V usage is TRBV2 and J usage is TRBJ1-4, with TRBD1 identical over 9 bases. With 6 bases clipped from V and 6 bases from J, the junction kept 2 bases outside the gene matches. There are 13 residues in the CDR3. The germline gives CDR1 SNHLY, CDR2 FYNNEI. CDR3 sequence reads: CASRRDRDEKLFF. The CDR3 nucleotides are TGTGCCAGCAGACGGGACAGGGATGAAAAACTGTTTTTT.

This chain's CDR3 is CASSLGANYGYTF. CDR3 nucleotides: TGTGCCAGCAGCTTAGGGGCTAACTATGGCTACACCTTC. V gene TRBV7-9 combines with J gene TRBJ1-2; unclear D gene. Germline assignment: CDR1 SEHNR and CDR2 FQNEAQ (reference sequence). The CDR3 runs 13 residues. V was shortened by 1 base and J by 0 bases, with 3 bases between the two germline ends.

A remark on this clone: Other nucleotide sequences in the sample specify the same CDR3. The V and J genes are TRBV30 and TRBJ1-3; weak D call: TRBD1 (6 bases). The V end was cut by 5 bases, the J end by 3 bases, with 14 bases between. The CDR3 is 14 residues long. Germline loops: CDR1 GTSNPN, CDR2 SVGIG (reference sequence). The CDR3 sequence is CAWATGTGGNTIYF. CDR3 nucleotide sequence: TGTGCCTGGGCAACAGGGACGGGTGGAAACACCATATATTTT.

The genes are TRBV28 and TRBJ2-7, with D possibly being TRBD2 (5 bases). The CDR3 length is 13 residues. V lost 3 bases, J lost 5 bases, and 11 bases lay in between. The germline gives CDR1 MDHEN, CDR2 SYDVKM. The CDR3 DNA sequence: TGTGCCAGCAGTTTGAGTGGGAGACACGAGCAGTACTTC. Protein: CASSLSGRHEQYF.

The chain uses TRBV7-9 and TRBJ1-5, with D possibly being TRBD1 (5 bases). The CDR3 length is 16 residues. Germline V gene lookup returns CDR1 SEHNR and CDR2 FQNEAQ (reference sequence). The ends were cut back, 5 bases at V and 2 bases at J, with 16 bases in the middle. The CDR3 DNA reads TGTGCCAGCAGCCAACCGGGACTGGAGGGCAATCAGCCCCAGCATTTT. Translating it yields CASSQPGLEGNQPQHF. Together with reference TRBV7-9 and TRBJ1-5, the CDR3 gives the full variable domain: DTGVSQNPRHKITKRGQNVTFRCDPISEHNRLYWYRQTLGQGPEFLTYFQNEAQLEKSRLLSDRFSAERPKGSFSTLEIQRTEQGDSAMYLCASSQPGLEGNQPQHFGDGTRLSIL.

This chain joins TRBV25-1 and TRBJ2-3; D not resolved. Between the trimmed V and J ends, which lost 6 bases and 8 bases, there was a span of 21 bases. Germline CDR1 is MGHDK and CDR2 is SYGVNS. This CDR3 comprises 15 residues. CDR3 DNA: TGTGCCAGCAGCCCCCTCAGTATCGGATGGGGTACGCAGTATTTT. Amino acid sequence: CASSPLSIGWGTQYF.

The chain links TRBV29-1 to TRBJ1-3; D may be TRBD1 (5 bases). Germline assignment: CDR1 SQVTM and CDR2 ANQGSEA. Trimming removed 6 bases at V and 0 bases at J, with 9 bases between. The CDR3 has 13 residues. This CDR3 reads CSVSGPSGNTIYF. The CDR3 nucleotides are TGCAGCGTCTCGGGACCCTCTGGAAACACCATATATTTT.

The chain joins TRBV7-2 to TRBJ2-7; the match to TRBD1 covers 8 bases. After removal of 7 bases from V and 4 bases from J, the junction contained 6 bases not matched to a gene. The CDR3 sequence is 13 residues long. Per the germline V gene, CDR1 is SGHTA and CDR2 is FQGNSA. CDR3 loop: CASTDRGRYEQYF. The CDR3 nucleotides are TGTGCCAGCACTGACAGGGGAAGGTACGAGCAGTACTTC.

V gene TRBV7-8 combines with J gene TRBJ2-1, with 9 bases that match TRBD1. Germline trimming cut 3 bases from V and 12 bases from J; bases unmatched to any gene: 3. The germline CDR1 and CDR2 sequences are SGHVS and FQNEAQ. The CDR3 has 12 amino acids. In DNA, the CDR3 is TGTGCCAGCAGCTTGGACAGGGGTCGGCAGTTCTTC. It yields the protein CASSLDRGRQFF.